This T cell receptor (beta chain) emerged from a study of T-cell reconstitution after alpha-beta-depleted transplantation in children. Preparation of the TCRbeta library involved a method that used unique molecular identifiers. TCRdb ran MiXCR on the PCR reads and lists one entry per CDR3 protein. The profile shows about 310,000 distinct CDR3 sequences, more than 20% of them singletons. Study-wide results and caveats: About two months after transplant, alpha-beta T cells reportedly came from several hundred expanded graft clones. Certain patients had high TCRbeta diversity at day 60, and it came from recipient T cells and thymic progenitors that survived.

V was cut by 3 bases and J by 1 base, with 9 bases left in between. The CDR3 contains 14 residues. Germline CDR1 reads SGHDN; CDR2 reads FVKESK. As concerns this clonotype: Its antigen remains unidentified.

Sequences were derived from PBMCs, mostly from graft donor cells, sampled 180 days after TCRalphabeta/CD19-depleted stem cell transplant. This clonotype was sampled from a male patient between 10 and 17 years old who had a stem cell transplant for acute lymphoblastic leukemia, so the T cells may come from the graft donor. The chain employs TRBV14 and TRBJ1-2; D ambiguous. In DNA, the CDR3 is TGTGCCAGCAGCCATTACATTCATAACTATGGCTACACCTTC. Translating it yields CASSHYIHNYGYTF.